The entry that follows covers one T cell receptor beta chain sequence. The sample originates from a study of shared clonotypes between healthy human individuals. This CDR3 is 14 amino acids long. Per the germline V gene, CDR1 is SGHRS and CDR2 is YFSETQ. V lost 0 bases, J lost 8 bases, and 12 bases lay in between. With ten immunoSEQ deep assay plates, unsorted PBMC DNA underwent sequencing. TCRdb keeps only in-frame clones here, not all; method: immunoSEQ multiplex PCR. The sample has about 460,000 clones; more than 70% are singletons. The sequenced material came from PBMCs. The chain links TRBV5-1 to TRBJ2-1, with no clear D. This TCR was recovered from a woman aged 40 to 50 in good health. Some clones in this sample may be carry-over from other donors' samples. CDR3 loop: CASSLVGTRDEQFF. The CDR3 region has the DNA TGCGCCAGCAGCTTGGTTGGTACCCGGGATGAGCAGTTCTTC. The full variable domain, completed using reference TRBV5-1 and TRBJ2-1, is KAGVTQTPRYLIKTRGQQVTLSCSPISGHRSVSWYQQTPGQGLQFLFEYFSETQRNKGNFPGRFSGRQFSNSRSEMNVSTLELGDSALYLCASSLVGTRDEQFFGPGTRLTVL.